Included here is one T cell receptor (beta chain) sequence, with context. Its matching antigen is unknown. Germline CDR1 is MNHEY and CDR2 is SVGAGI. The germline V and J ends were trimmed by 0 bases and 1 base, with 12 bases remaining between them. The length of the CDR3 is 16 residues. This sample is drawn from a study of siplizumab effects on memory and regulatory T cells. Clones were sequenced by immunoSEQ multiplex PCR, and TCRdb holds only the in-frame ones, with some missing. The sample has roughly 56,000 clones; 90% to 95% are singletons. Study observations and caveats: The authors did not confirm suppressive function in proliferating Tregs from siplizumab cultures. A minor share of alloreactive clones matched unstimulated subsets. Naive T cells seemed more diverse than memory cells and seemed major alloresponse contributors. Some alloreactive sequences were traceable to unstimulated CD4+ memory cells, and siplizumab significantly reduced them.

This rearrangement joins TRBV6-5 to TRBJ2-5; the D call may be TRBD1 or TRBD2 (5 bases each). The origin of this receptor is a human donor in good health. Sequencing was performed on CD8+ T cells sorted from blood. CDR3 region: CASSYSNWGPQETQYF. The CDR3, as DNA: TGTGCCAGCAGTTACTCGAATTGGGGACCCCAAGAGACCCAGTACTTC.